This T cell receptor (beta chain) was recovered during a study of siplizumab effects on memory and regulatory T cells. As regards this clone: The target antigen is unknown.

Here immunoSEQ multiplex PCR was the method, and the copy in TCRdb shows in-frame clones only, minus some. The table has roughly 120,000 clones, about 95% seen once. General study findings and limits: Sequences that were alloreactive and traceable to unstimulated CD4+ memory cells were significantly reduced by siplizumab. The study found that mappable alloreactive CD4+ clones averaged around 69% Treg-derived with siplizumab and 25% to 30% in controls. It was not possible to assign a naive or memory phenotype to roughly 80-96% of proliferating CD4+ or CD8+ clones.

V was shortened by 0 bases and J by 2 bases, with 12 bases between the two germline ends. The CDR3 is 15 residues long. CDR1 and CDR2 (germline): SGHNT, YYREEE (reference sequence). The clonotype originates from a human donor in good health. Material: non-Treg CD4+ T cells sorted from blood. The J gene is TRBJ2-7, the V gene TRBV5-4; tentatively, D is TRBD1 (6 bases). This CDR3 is CASSLGGQTTYEQYF. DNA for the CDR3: TGTGCCAGCAGCTTGGGAGGACAGACCACCTACGAGCAGTACTTC.